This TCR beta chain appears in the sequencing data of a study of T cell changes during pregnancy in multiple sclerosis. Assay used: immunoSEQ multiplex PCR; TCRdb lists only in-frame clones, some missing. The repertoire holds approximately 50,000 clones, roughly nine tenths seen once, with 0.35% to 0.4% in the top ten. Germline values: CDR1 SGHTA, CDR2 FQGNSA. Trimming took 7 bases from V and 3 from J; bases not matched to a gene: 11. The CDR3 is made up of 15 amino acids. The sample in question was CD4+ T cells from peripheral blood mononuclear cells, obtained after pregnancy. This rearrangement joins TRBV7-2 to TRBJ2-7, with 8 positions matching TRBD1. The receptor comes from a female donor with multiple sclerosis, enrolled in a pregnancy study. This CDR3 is CASTPQGAFGYEQYF. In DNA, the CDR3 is TGTGCCAGCACCCCGCAGGGGGCCTTCGGCTACGAGCAGTACTTC.